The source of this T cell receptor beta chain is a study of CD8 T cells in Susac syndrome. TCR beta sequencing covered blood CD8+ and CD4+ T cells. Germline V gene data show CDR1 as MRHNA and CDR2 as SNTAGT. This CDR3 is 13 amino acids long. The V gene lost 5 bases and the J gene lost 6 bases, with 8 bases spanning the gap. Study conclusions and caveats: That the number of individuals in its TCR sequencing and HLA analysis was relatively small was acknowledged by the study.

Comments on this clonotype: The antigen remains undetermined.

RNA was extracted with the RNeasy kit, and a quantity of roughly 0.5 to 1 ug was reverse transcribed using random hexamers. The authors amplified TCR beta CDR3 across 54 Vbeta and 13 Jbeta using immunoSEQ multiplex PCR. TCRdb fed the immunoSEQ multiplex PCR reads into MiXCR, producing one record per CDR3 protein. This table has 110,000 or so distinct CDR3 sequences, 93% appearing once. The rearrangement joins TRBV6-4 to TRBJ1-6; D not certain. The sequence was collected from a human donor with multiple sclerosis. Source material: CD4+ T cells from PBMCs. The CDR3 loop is CASSIQLNSPLHF. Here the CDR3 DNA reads TGTGCCAGCAGTATACAGCTTAATTCACCCCTCCACTTT.